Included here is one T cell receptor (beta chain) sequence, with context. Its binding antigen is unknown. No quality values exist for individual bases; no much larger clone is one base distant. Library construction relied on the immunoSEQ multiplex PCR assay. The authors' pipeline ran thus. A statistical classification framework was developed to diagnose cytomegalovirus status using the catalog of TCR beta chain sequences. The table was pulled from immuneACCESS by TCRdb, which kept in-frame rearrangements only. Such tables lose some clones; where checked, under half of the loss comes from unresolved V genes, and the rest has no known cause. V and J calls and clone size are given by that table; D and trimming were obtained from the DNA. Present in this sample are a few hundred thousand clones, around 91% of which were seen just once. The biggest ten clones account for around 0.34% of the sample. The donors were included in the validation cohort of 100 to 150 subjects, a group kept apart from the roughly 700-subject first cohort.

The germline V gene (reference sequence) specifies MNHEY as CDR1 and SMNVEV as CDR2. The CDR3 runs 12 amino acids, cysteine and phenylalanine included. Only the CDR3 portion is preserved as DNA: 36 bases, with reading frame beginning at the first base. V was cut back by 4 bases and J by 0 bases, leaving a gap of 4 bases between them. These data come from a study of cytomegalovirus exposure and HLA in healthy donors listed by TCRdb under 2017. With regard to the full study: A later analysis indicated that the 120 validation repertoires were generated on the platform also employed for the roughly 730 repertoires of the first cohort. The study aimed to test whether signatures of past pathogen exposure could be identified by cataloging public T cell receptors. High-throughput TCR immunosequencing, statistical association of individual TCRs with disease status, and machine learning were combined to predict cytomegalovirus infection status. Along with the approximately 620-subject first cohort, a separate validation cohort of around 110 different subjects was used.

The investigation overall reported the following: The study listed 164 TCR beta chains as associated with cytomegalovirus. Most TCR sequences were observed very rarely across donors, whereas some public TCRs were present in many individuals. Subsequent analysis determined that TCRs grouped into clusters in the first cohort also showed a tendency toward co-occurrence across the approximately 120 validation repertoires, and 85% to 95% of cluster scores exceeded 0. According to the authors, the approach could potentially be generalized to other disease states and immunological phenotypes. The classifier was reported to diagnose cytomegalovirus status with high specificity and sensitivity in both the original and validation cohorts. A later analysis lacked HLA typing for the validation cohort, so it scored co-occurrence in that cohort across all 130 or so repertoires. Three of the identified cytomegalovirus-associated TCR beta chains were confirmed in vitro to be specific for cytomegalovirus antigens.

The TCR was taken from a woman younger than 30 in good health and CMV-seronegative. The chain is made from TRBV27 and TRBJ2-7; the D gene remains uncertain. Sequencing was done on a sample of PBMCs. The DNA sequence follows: TGTGCCAGCAGTTCTTACTCCTACGAGCAGTACTTC. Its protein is CASSSYSYEQYF.